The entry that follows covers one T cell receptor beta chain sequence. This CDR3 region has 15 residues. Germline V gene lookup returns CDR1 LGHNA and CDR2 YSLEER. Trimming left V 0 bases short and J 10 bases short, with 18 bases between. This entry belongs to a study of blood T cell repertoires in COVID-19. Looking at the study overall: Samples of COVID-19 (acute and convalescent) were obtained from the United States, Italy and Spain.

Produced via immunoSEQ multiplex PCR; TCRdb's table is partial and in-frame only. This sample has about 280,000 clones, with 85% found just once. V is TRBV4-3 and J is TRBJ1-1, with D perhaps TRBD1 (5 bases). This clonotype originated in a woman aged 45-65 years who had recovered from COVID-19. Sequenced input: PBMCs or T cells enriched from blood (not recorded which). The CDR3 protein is CASSQDLADQGGAFF. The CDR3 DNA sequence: TGCGCCAGCAGCCAAGATCTGGCAGACCAGGGAGGAGCTTTCTTT.